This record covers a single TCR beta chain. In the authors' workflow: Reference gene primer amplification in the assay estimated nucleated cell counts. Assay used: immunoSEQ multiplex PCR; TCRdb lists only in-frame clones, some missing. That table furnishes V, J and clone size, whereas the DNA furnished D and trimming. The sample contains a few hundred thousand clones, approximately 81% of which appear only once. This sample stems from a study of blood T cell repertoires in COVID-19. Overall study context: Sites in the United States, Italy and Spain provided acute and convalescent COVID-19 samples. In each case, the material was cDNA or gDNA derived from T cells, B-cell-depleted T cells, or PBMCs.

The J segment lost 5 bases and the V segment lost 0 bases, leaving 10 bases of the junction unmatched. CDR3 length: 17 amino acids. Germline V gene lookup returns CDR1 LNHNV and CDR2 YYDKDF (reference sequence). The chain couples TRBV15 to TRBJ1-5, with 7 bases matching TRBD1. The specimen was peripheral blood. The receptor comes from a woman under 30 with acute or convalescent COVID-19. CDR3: CATSRDLSGGSYQPQHF. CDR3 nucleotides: TGTGCCACCAGCAGAGATTTGTCAGGGGGTTCTTATCAGCCCCAGCATTTT.